A single sample gave rise to the 28 T cell receptor beta chains below, sequenced in a study of control samples from healthy donors and cancer patients. Method: immunoSEQ multiplex PCR; TCRdb's copy keeps in-frame clones and lacks some. The sample lists some 130,000 clones; roughly 90% were seen once. Source material: blood. Source of these receptors: a man in his forties in good health.

This chain uses TRBV29-1 with TRBJ1-3, with TRBD1 identical over 11 bases. V gave up 2 bases and J gave up 2 bases; unmatched junction bases: 11. Germline V gene data show CDR1 as SQVTM and CDR2 as ANQGSEA. There are 18 residues in the CDR3. CDR3 in DNA: TGCAGCGTTGAAAGGGACAGGGGGGAGTCCTCCCCTGGAAACACCATATATTTT. It encodes CSVERDRGESSPGNTIYF.

V and J are TRBV28 and TRBJ2-2; D might be TRBD2 (5 bases). Germline CDR1 and CDR2: MDHEN and SYDVKM. The CDR3 consists of 13 residues. The V end was cut by 6 bases, the J end by 7 bases, with 12 bases between. In DNA form, the CDR3 reads TGTGCCAGCAGAACGGGGAATTACGGGGAGCTGTTTTTT. Translated, it gives CASRTGNYGELFF.

DNA of the CDR3: TGTGCCACCAGCAGTTCCGCTTACTCTGGAAACACCATATATTTT. The encoded protein is CATSSSAYSGNTIYF. This chain links TRBV15 with TRBJ1-3; D remains ambiguous. V lost 3 bases and J 0 bases, leaving 9 bases between the germline ends. Germline V gene lookup returns CDR1 LNHNV and CDR2 YYDKDF (reference sequence). The CDR3 has 15 amino acids.

V usage is TRBV19 and J usage is TRBJ2-3; TRBD1 matches at 7 bases. The J segment lost 7 bases and the V segment lost 1 base, leaving 8 bases of the junction unmatched. Germline V lookup: CDR1 LNHDA, CDR2 SQIVND (reference sequence). This CDR3 is built from 15 residues. CDR3 sequence reads: CASSIGTGGLNTQYF. The CDR3, as DNA: TGTGCCAGTAGTATAGGGACAGGAGGTCTAAATACGCAGTATTTT.

J is TRBJ2-7 and V is TRBV11-2; D is ambiguous. CDR3 length: 13 amino acids. Per the germline V gene, CDR1 is SGHAT and CDR2 is FQNNGV. Trimming left V 1 base short and J 5 bases short, with 9 bases between. The CDR3 region is CASSLVVLHEQYF. In DNA form, the CDR3 reads TGTGCCAGCAGCTTAGTCGTCCTCCACGAGCAGTACTTC.

This chain uses TRBV28 with TRBJ1-4; D not certain. V lost 3 bases and J 0 bases, leaving 8 bases between the germline ends. Germline CDR1 reads MDHEN; CDR2 reads SYDVKM. The CDR3 is 15 amino acids. The DNA of the CDR3 is TGTGCCAGCAGTTTTGGCCGGTCAACTAATGAAAAACTGTTTTTT. Amino acid sequence: CASSFGRSTNEKLFF.

The rearrangement links TRBV2 to TRBJ1-6; D uncertain. This CDR3 contains 16 residues. The V end lost 3 bases, the J end lost 9 bases, and 18 bases lay between the germline ends. Germline loops: CDR1 SNHLY, CDR2 FYNNEI. CDR3: CASSDLGGRSASPLHF. In nucleotides, the CDR3 is TGTGCCAGCAGTGATTTGGGCGGGAGAAGCGCTTCACCCCTCCACTTT.

The genes are TRBV4-2 and TRBJ1-4, with D unclear. Trimming took off 2 bases at V and 2 bases at J, with 12 bases between the two ends. The CDR3 is 16 residues long. The V gene's germline CDR1 is LGHNA and CDR2 YNFKEQ. The CDR3 loop reads CASSQKARDTNEKLFF. The CDR3 DNA reads as TGTGCCAGCAGCCAAAAAGCCCGGGATACTAATGAAAAACTGTTTTTT.

The rearrangement links TRBV5-4 to TRBJ1-2; D unclear. The V gene's germline CDR1 is SGHNT and CDR2 YYREEE (reference sequence). The CDR3 extends over 13 amino acids. Trimming took 4 bases from V and 3 from J, leaving 10 bases between them. The CDR3 coding sequence is TGTGCCAGCAGCCCATCAAGAGACTATGGCTACACCTTC. The encoded protein is CASSPSRDYGYTF.

The genes are TRBV13 and TRBJ1-5; the D gene is possibly TRBD1 (5 bases). CDR1 is PRHDT and CDR2 is FYEKMQ in the germline V gene (reference sequence). CDR3 size: 13 residues. Deletions cut 1 base from V and 6 bases from J, with 7 bases between. Written as DNA, the CDR3 is TGTGCCAGCAGCTTAGATCAGGGTCAGCCCCAGCATTTT. Its translation is CASSLDQGQPQHF. Filled out from reference TRBV13 and TRBJ1-5, the complete variable domain reads AAGVIQSPRHLIKEKRETATLKCYPIPRHDTVYWYQQGPGQDPQFLISFYEKMQSDKGSIPDRFSAQQFSDYHSELNMSSLELGDSALYFCASSLDQGQPQHFGDGTRLSIL.

The J gene is TRBJ2-1, the V gene TRBV12-3 or TRBV12-4, with D unclear. V gave up 1 base and J gave up 12 bases, with 7 bases separating them. The CDR3 runs to 11 residues. CDR3 protein: CASSLGGRQFF. The CDR3 DNA follows: TGTGCCAGCAGTTTAGGGGGAAGGCAGTTCTTC.

This chain connects TRBV7-2 to TRBJ2-1; 12 nucleotides match TRBD1. This CDR3 has 16 residues. V lost 8 bases to trimming and J lost 1 base; unmatched junction nucleotides: 6. CDR1 is SGHTA, CDR2 FQGNSA, per germline. The CDR3 region has the DNA TGTGCCAGCCGGGACAGGGGGCCCGCTTCCTACAATGAGCAGTTCTTC. Translation gives CASRDRGPASYNEQFF.

The rearrangement joins TRBV10-2 to TRBJ1-2; no clear D gene. CDR1 and CDR2 (germline): WSHSY, SAAADI. V shed 0 bases and J shed 2 bases, with 10 bases lying between them. This CDR3 is built from 15 residues. CDR3: CASSESEVWNYGYTF. CDR3 nucleotide sequence: TGCGCCAGCAGTGAGTCTGAAGTATGGAACTATGGCTACACCTTC.

The V and J genes are TRBV5-1 and TRBJ2-7; TRBD1 is a possible D gene (6 bases). The germline V and J ends were trimmed by 0 bases and 0 bases, with 13 bases remaining between them. Germline-derived CDR1 and CDR2 are SGHRS and YFSETQ. This CDR3 is 16 amino acids long. CDR3 nucleotides: TGCGCCAGCAGCTTGGGCGACAGGCGACTCTCCTACGAGCAGTACTTC. This codes for CASSLGDRRLSYEQYF.

This rearrangement joins TRBV6-5 to TRBJ1-5, with D possibly being TRBD1 (6 bases). This CDR3 comprises 15 residues. V lost 6 bases and J 0 bases, leaving 12 bases between the germline ends. Germline V gene data show CDR1 as MNHEY and CDR2 as SVGAGI. CDR3 bases: TGTGCCAGCAGCGCTACAGGGAATAGCAATCAGCCCCAGCATTTT. Protein product: CASSATGNSNQPQHF.

This chain links TRBV28 with TRBJ2-3; 9 nucleotides align to TRBD2. The CDR3 totals 15 residues. The V segment lost 7 bases and the J segment 1 base; nucleotides outside the gene matches: 6. The germline V gene encodes CDR1 MDHEN and CDR2 SYDVKM. In DNA, the CDR3 is TGTGCCAGCATACGGAGCGGGGGGCGCACAGATACGCAGTATTTT. It specifies CASIRSGGRTDTQYF.

V and J are TRBV24-1 and TRBJ2-1; TRBD1 agrees at 7 bases. The junction had 6 bases not matched to a gene; V was cut back by 5 bases and J by 0 bases. Germline V gene sequence: CDR1 KGHDR, CDR2 SFDVKD. This CDR3 region has 16 residues. The CDR3 DNA follows: TGTGCCACCAGTGGGGGACAGTCGAGCTCCTACAATGAGCAGTTCTTC. This sequence encodes CATSGGQSSSYNEQFF.

This sequence joins TRBV19 and TRBJ1-4; TRBD1 matches 7 bases. Per the germline V gene, CDR1 is LNHDA and CDR2 is SQIVND (reference sequence). CDR3 length equals 16 residues. Losses at the gene ends were 5 bases for V and 0 bases for J; bases not matched to a gene: 6. This CDR3 reads CASSATTGATNEKLFF. CDR3 coding DNA: TGTGCCAGTAGTGCCACCACAGGGGCAACTAATGAAAAACTGTTTTTT. Full variable domain (rest looked up from reference TRBV19 and TRBJ1-4): DGGITQSPKYLFRKEGQNVTLSCEQNLNHDAMYWYRQDPGQGLRLIYYSQIVNDFQKGDIAEGYSVSREKKESFPLTVTSAQKNPTAFYLCASSATTGATNEKLFFGSGTQLSVL.

The genes are TRBV5-1 and TRBJ1-6; 8 bases line up with TRBD1. This CDR3 has 14 amino acids. Unmatched junction bases numbered 6, after V lost 6 bases and J lost 7 bases. CDR1 is SGHRS and CDR2 is YFSETQ in the germline V gene. Written as DNA, the CDR3 is TGCGCCAGCACTACAGGGGGGCTAAATTCACCCCTCCACTTT. Its translation: CASTTGGLNSPLHF.

V and J are TRBV19 and TRBJ1-1; D uncertain. Germline-derived CDR1 and CDR2 are LNHDA and SQIVND (reference sequence). The CDR3 loop spans 12 amino acids. Trimming pared 9 bases from V and 7 bases from J, leaving 15 bases between. The CDR3 DNA reads as TGTGCCAGCCATTCTATCTTGAATGAAGCTTTCTTT. This translates into CASHSILNEAFF.

This clone was observed once. J is TRBJ1-4 and V is TRBV4-2; D perhaps matches TRBD1 (5 bases). The CDR3 contains 14 residues. V dropped 1 base and J dropped 8 bases, with 11 bases sitting between them. CDR1 is LGHNA, CDR2 YNFKEQ, per germline. The CDR3: CASSQGGVGEKLFF. As DNA, the CDR3 is TGTGCCAGCAGCCAAGGGGGGGTCGGGGAAAAACTGTTTTTT.

The chain is built from TRBV25-1 and TRBJ2-1, with a possible D match to TRBD1 (5 bases). Germline-derived CDR1 and CDR2 are MGHDK and SYGVNS. Between the trimmed V and J ends, which lost 2 bases and 10 bases, there was a span of 9 bases. The CDR3 contains 12 residues. CDR3 residues: CASSEGGAEQFF. CDR3 nucleotide sequence: TGTGCCAGCAGTGAAGGTGGGGCCGAGCAGTTCTTC.

This sequence joins TRBV5-1 and TRBJ1-3, with D possibly TRBD1 on 5 matching bases. Germline V gene data show CDR1 as SGHRS and CDR2 as YFSETQ. V lost 0 bases and J 0 bases, leaving 13 bases between the germline ends. The CDR3 is 17 residues long. The CDR3 region has the DNA TGCGCCAGCAGCTTGGAGGGGCAGGGAGGCTCTGGAAACACCATATATTTT. It encodes CASSLEGQGGSGNTIYF.

The chain carries TRBV5-4 and TRBJ1-5; unclear D gene. V was pared by 4 bases and J by 7 bases, with 24 bases between. The CDR3 is 17 amino acids. Germline CDR1 and CDR2: SGHNT and YYREEE (reference sequence). CDR3 bases: TGTGCCAGCAGCCTCATCATTGTCGACGGCGCAGGCCAGCCCCAGCATTTT. Amino acid sequence: CASSLIIVDGAGQPQHF.

The V gene is TRBV11-2, the J gene TRBJ2-7; D unresolved. V was cut by 5 bases and J by 5 bases, with 19 bases left in between. Looked up from germline, CDR1 is SGHAT and CDR2 is FQNNGV. The CDR3 is 15 residues long. This CDR3 is CASSPGRDKAHEQYF. The CDR3 bases are TGTGCCAGCAGCCCGGGTAGGGATAAAGCCCACGAGCAGTACTTC. The full variable domain, with the rest looked up from reference TRBV11-2 and TRBJ2-7, is EAGVAQSPRYKIIEKRQSVAFWCNPISGHATLYWYQQILGQGPKLLIQFQNNGVVDDSQLPKDRFSAERLKGVDSTLKIQPAKLEDSAVYLCASSPGRDKAHEQYFGPGTRLTVT.

The chain carries TRBV12-5 and TRBJ1-4; D gene unclear. Germline CDR1 and CDR2: LGHNT and FRNRAP. V was shortened by 3 bases and J by 10 bases, with 15 bases between the two germline ends. This CDR3 comprises 14 residues. CDR3 region: CASGLDPGSAKLFF. In nucleotides, the CDR3 is TGTGCTAGTGGTTTAGACCCAGGCTCGGCAAAACTGTTTTTT.

The V and J genes are TRBV5-1 and TRBJ2-2, with D possibly TRBD2 on 5 matching bases. Germline CDR1 and CDR2: SGHRS and YFSETQ. This CDR3 has 16 amino acids. V was clipped by 5 bases and J by 1 base, with 15 bases between them. CDR3 amino acids: CASRVGEGRNTGELFF. DNA for the CDR3: TGCGCCAGCAGGGTAGGAGAGGGCCGGAACACCGGGGAGCTGTTTTTT.

The V and J genes are TRBV29-1 and TRBJ1-1, with D unclear. The CDR3 consists of 10 residues. Germline CDR1 reads SQVTM; CDR2 reads ANQGSEA. Trimming left V 8 bases short and J 10 bases short, with 14 bases between. The CDR3 sequence is CSILKPGAFF. The CDR3 DNA follows: TGCAGCATCCTGAAACCGGGAGCTTTCTTT.